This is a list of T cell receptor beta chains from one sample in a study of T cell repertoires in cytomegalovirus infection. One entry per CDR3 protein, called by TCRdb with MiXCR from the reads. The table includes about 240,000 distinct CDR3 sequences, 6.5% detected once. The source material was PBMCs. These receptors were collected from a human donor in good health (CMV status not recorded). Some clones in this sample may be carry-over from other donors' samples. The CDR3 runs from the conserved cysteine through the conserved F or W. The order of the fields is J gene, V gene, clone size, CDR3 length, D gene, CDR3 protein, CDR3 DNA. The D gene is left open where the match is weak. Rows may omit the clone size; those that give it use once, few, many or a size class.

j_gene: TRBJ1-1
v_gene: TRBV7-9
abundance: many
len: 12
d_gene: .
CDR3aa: CASSLGLAEAFF
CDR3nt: TGTGCCAGCAGCTTGGGACTCGCTGAAGCTTTCTTT

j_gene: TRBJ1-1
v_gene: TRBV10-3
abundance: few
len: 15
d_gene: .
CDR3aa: CAISESQGVSTEAFF
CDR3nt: TGTGCCATCAGTGAGTCTCAGGGCGTCAGCACTGAAGCTTTCTTT

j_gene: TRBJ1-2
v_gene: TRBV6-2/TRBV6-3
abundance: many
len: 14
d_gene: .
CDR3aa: CASSYSRTNYGYTF
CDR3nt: TGTGCCAGCAGTTACTCGCGTACTAACTATGGCTACACCTTC

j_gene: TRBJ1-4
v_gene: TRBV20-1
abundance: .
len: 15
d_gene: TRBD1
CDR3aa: CSARARGKIYEKLFF
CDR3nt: TGCAGTGCTAGAGCCAGGGGGAAGATATATGAAAAACTGTTTTTT

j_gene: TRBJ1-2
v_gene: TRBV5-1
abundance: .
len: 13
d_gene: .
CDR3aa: CASSPPGHYGYTF
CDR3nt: TGCGCCAGCAGCCCCCCAGGGCACTATGGCTACACCTTC

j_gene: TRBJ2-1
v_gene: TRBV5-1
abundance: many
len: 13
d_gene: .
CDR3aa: CASSLGPYDEQFF
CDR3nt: TGCGCCAGCAGCTTGGGCCCTTACGATGAGCAGTTCTTC

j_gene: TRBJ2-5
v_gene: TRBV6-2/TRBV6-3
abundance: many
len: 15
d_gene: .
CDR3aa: CASSYGGTDQETQYF
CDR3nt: TGTGCCAGCAGTTACGGGGGGACAGACCAAGAGACCCAGTACTTC

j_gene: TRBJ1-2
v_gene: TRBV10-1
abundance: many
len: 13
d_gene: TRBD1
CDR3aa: CASSESGTASRAF
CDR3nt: TGCGCCAGCAGTGAGTCGGGGACAGCTTCGAGGGCCTTC

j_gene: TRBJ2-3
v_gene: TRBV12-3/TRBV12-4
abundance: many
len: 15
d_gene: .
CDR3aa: CASSSAGLLSDTQYF
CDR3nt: TGTGCCAGCAGTTCGGCAGGGCTTTTATCAGATACGCAGTATTTT

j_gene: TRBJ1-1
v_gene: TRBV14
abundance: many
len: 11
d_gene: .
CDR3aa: CASSQATEAFF
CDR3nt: TGTGCCAGCAGCCAAGCAACTGAAGCTTTCTTT

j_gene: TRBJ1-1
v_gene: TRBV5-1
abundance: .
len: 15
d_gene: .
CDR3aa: CASSPSTGDGTEAFF
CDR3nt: TGCGCCAGCAGCCCCTCGACGGGAGACGGCACTGAAGCTTTCTTT

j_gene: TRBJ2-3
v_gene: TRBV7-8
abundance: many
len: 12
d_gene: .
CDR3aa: CASSLGRDTQYF
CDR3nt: TGTGCCAGCAGCTTAGGCAGAGATACGCAGTATTTT

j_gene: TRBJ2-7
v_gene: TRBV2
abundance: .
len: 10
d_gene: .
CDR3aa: CASRVYEQYF
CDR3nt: TGTGCCAGCAGGGTCTACGAGCAGTACTTC

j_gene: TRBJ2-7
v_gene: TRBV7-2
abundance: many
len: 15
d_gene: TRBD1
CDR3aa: CASSLADRGPYEQYF
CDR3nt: TGTGCCAGCAGCTTAGCGGACAGGGGCCCCTACGAGCAGTACTTC

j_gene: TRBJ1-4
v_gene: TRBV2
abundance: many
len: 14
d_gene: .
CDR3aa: CASSYRVGNEKLFF
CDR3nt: TGTGCCAGCAGTTACAGGGTGGGGAATGAAAAACTGTTTTTT

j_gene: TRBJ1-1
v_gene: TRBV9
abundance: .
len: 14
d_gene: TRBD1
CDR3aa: CASSGGQGGTEAFF
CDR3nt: TGTGCCAGCAGCGGAGGACAGGGAGGGACTGAAGCTTTCTTT

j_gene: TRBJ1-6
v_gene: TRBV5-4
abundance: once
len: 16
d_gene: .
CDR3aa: CASSGGTRDHNSPLHF
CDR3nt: TGTGCCAGCAGCGGGGGGACCCGGGATCATAATTCACCCCTCCACTTT

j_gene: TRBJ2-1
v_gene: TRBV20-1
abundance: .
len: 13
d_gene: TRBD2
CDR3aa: CSAREAGGNEQFF
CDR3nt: TGCAGTGCTCGCGAAGCGGGGGGTAATGAGCAGTTCTTC

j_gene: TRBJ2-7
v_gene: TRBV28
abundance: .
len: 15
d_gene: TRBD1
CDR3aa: CASPAPDRGSYEQYF
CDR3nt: TGTGCCAGTCCTGCCCCGGACAGGGGCTCCTACGAGCAGTACTTC

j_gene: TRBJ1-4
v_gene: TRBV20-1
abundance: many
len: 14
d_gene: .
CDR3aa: CSAERGPTNEKLFF
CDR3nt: TGCAGTGCTGAGAGGGGTCCTACTAATGAAAAACTGTTTTTT

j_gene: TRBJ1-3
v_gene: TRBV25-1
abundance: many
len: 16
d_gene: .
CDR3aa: CVHRGGPYPSGNTIYF
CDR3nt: TGTGTCCACCGGGGCGGACCTTATCCTTCTGGAAACACCATATATTTT

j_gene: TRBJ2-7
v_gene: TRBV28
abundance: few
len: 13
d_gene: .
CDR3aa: CASSLTRAGEQYF
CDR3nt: TGTGCCAGCAGTTTAACCAGGGCAGGCGAGCAGTACTTC

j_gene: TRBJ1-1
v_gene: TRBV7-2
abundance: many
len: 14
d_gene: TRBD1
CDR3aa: CASSVDRAHTEAFF
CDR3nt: TGTGCCAGCAGTGTCGACAGGGCGCACACTGAAGCTTTCTTT

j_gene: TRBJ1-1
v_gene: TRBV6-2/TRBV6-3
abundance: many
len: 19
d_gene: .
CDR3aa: CASSSLPVLARGANTEAFF
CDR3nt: TGTGCCAGCAGTTCTCTGCCCGTACTCGCACGGGGCGCGAACACTGAAGCTTTCTTT

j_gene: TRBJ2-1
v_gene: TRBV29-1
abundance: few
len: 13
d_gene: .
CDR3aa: CSVDIGGAGEQFF
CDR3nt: TGCAGCGTTGATATAGGCGGTGCAGGTGAGCAGTTCTTC

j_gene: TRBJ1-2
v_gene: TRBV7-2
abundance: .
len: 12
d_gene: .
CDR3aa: CASNDQGYGYTF
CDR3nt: TGTGCCAGCAACGATCAGGGGTATGGCTACACCTTC

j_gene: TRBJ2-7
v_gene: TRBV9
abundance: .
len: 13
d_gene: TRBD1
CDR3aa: CASSTRTGSEQYF
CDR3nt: TGTGCCAGCAGCACCCGGACAGGGTCCGAGCAGTACTTC

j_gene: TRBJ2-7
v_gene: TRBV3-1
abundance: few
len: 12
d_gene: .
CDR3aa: CASSQQGREQYF
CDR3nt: TGTGCCAGCAGCCAACAGGGCCGCGAGCAGTACTTC

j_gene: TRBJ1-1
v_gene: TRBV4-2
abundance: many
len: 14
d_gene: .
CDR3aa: CASSQELDLTEAFF
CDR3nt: TGTGCCAGCAGCCAAGAGTTGGACCTAACTGAAGCTTTCTTT

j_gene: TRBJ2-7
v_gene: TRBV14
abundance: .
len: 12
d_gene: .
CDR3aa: CASSQGQNEQYF
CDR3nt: TGTGCCAGCAGCCAAGGTCAGAACGAGCAGTACTTC

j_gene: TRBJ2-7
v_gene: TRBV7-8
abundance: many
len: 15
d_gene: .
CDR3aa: CASSLASDSSYEQYF
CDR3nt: TGTGCCAGCAGCTTAGCTAGTGACAGTTCCTACGAGCAGTACTTC

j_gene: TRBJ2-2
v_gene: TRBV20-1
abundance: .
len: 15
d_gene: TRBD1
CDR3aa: CSARGDRGNTGELFF
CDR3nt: TGCAGTGCTAGGGGTGACAGGGGGAACACCGGGGAGCTGTTTTTT

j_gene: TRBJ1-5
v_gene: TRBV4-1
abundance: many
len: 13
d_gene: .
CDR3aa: CASSQVPDQPQHF
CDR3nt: TGCGCCAGCAGCCAGGTTCCCGATCAGCCCCAGCATTTT

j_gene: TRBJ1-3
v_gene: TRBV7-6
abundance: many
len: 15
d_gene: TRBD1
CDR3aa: CAVAGPDRAGNTIYF
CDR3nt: TGTGCCGTAGCGGGCCCGGACAGGGCTGGAAACACCATATATTTT

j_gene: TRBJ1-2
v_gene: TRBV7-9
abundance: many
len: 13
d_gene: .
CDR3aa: CASSLHAGYGYTF
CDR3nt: TGTGCCAGCAGCTTACATGCTGGTTATGGCTACACCTTC

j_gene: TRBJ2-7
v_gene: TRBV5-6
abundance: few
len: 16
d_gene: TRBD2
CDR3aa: CASSPGSGGESYEQYF
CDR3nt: TGTGCCAGCAGTCCCGGGAGCGGGGGGGAATCCTACGAGCAGTACTTC

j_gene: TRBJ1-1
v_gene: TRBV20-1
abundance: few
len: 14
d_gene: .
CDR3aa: CSALETGVRTEAFF
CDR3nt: TGCAGTGCTCTAGAGACGGGGGTAAGGACTGAAGCTTTCTTT

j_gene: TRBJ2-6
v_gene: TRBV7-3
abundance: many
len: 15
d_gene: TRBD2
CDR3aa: CASSFLAAGANVLTF
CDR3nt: TGTGCCAGCAGCTTCCTAGCGGCTGGGGCCAACGTCCTGACTTTC

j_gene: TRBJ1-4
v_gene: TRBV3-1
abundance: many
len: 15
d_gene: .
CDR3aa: CASSPRAVANEKLFF
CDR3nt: TGTGCCAGCAGCCCCAGGGCGGTAGCTAATGAAAAACTGTTTTTT

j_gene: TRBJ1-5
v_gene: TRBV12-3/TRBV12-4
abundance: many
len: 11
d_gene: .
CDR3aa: CASSLGGPQHF
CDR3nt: TGTGCCAGCAGTTTGGGCGGGCCCCAGCATTTT

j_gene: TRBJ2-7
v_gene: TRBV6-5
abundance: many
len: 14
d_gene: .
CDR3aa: CASSYGGTAPEQYF
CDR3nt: TGTGCCAGCAGTTACGGCGGGACAGCGCCCGAGCAGTACTTC

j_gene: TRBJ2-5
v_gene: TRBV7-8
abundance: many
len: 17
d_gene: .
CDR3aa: CASSARSGLQGGETQYF
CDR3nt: TGTGCCAGCAGCGCCCGATCGGGACTACAGGGTGGGGAGACCCAGTACTTC

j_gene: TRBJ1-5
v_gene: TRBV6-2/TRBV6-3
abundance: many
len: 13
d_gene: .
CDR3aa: CASMGLPGQPQHF
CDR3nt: TGTGCCAGCATGGGTCTCCCCGGCCAGCCCCAGCATTTT

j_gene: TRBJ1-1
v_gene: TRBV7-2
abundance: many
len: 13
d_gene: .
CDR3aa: CASSSGIGTEAFF
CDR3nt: TGTGCCAGCAGCTCGGGAATAGGGACTGAAGCTTTCTTT

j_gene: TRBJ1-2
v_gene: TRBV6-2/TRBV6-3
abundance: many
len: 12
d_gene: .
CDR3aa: CASRPDSIGYTF
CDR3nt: TGTGCCAGCAGACCCGACAGTATCGGCTACACCTTC

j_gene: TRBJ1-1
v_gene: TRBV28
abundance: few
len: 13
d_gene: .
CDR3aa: CASSLVTATEAFF
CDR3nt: TGTGCCAGCAGTTTAGTGACAGCCACTGAAGCTTTCTTT

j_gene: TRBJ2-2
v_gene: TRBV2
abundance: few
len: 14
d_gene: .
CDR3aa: CASSTQGGPGELFF
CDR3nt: TGTGCCAGCAGTACCCAAGGGGGACCCGGGGAGCTGTTTTTT

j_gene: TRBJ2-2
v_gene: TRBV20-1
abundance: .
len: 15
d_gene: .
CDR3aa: CSAGGQFINTGELFF
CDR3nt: TGCAGTGCTGGCGGACAGTTTATTAACACCGGGGAGCTGTTTTTT

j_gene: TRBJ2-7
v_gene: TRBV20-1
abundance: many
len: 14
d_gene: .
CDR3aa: CSARDSPGRNEQYF
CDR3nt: TGCAGTGCTAGAGATTCACCAGGGCGCAACGAGCAGTACTTC

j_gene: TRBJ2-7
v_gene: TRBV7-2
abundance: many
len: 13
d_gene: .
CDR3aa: CASSFRATYEQYF
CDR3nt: TGTGCCAGCAGCTTCCGGGCCACCTACGAGCAGTACTTC

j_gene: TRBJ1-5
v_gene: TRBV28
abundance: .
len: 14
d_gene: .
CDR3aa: CASSLLGSNQPQHF
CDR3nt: TGTGCCAGCAGTTTATTGGGATCTAATCAGCCCCAGCATTTT

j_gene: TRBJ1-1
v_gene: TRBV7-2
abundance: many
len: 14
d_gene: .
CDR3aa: CASSPPRGGTEAFF
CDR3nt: TGTGCCAGCAGCCCCCCAAGGGGAGGCACTGAAGCTTTCTTT

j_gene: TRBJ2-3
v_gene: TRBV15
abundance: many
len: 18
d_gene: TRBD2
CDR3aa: CATSRVRDSGGAADTQYF
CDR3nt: TGTGCCACCAGCAGAGTTCGAGATAGCGGGGGGGCTGCGGATACGCAGTATTTT

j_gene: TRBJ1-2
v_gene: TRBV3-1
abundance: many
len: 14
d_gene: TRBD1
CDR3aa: CASSRGQGGDGYTF
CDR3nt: TGTGCCAGCAGCCGCGGACAGGGGGGTGATGGCTACACCTTC

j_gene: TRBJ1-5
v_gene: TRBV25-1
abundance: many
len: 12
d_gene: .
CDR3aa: CASSVGSQPQHF
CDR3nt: TGTGCCAGCAGTGTGGGGAGCCAGCCCCAGCATTTT